This TCR beta chain appears in the sequencing data of a study of beta chain features in type 1 diabetes. The whole isolated RNA underwent reverse transcription, so sequencing captured expressed TCRB transcripts. Clones were read by immunoSEQ multiplex PCR, and TCRdb kept only the in-frame ones, dropping some. The top ten hold under 0.04% of the sample, which has roughly 400,000 clones, approximately 14% seen once. The CDR3 length is 14 residues. Germline lookup yields CDR1 LNHDA and CDR2 SQIVND (reference sequence). The ends were cut back, 3 bases at V and 2 bases at J, with 8 bases in the middle. V usage is TRBV19 and J usage is TRBJ1-5; no clear D. This TCR was sampled from a man in his thirties or forties in good health. The sequenced sample was naive CD4+ T cells from blood. The CDR3 loop reads CASSITGGNQPQHF. Written as DNA, the CDR3 is TGTGCCAGTAGTATCACCGGGGGCAATCAGCCCCAGCATTTT. Using reference TRBV19 and TRBJ1-5 for the parts outside the CDR3, the full variable domain is DGGITQSPKYLFRKEGQNVTLSCEQNLNHDAMYWYRQDPGQGLRLIYYSQIVNDFQKGDIAEGYSVSREKKESFPLTVTSAQKNPTAFYLCASSITGGNQPQHFGDGTRLSIL.